Listed here is a single T cell receptor beta chain. These data originate in a study of T cell changes during pregnancy in multiple sclerosis. The table came from immunoSEQ multiplex PCR; TCRdb's copy has only in-frame clones and leaves some out. Of 130,000 or so clones listed, 90% to 98% are singletons. The specimen comprised peripheral blood, sampled after pregnancy. This clonotype originated in a female donor with multiple sclerosis, enrolled in a pregnancy study.

The CDR3 loop is CASSVGRAGGLWNEQFF. The DNA of the CDR3 is TGTGCCAGCAGCGTAGGTCGAGCGGGAGGGTTATGGAATGAGCAGTTCTTC. This sequence joins TRBV9 and TRBJ2-1, with 10 bases lining up with TRBD2. Germline CDR1 and CDR2: SGDLS and YYNGEE. V gave up 0 bases and J gave up 7 bases; unmatched junction bases: 10. The length of the CDR3 is 17 residues.